A selection of T cell receptor beta chains follows, all from one sample in a study of OX40 agonist ivuxolimab in advanced cancers. The protocol was immunoSEQ multiplex PCR, while the TCRdb copy is restricted to in-frame clones and leaves out a portion. The profile shows tens of thousands of clones, about 88% of them singletons. The specimen was CD4+ or CD8+ T cells sorted from blood, collected in a trial of the OX40 agonist ivuxolimab. The receptors stem from an adult with an advanced solid tumor such as melanoma, head and neck, liver or kidney cancer. CDR3s include the opening cysteine and the closing phenylalanine or tryptophan. A D gene is named only where the DNA matches it firmly. The size of a clone is reported for some rows only, either as once, few or many, or as a class for expanded clones.

d_call: TRBD1
j_call: TRBJ1-1
clone_size: -
v_call: TRBV20-1
cdr3_nt: TGCAGTGCAACAGGGGTAGGAGCTTTCTTT
cdr3_aa: CSATGVGAFF

d_call: -
j_call: TRBJ1-2
clone_size: -
v_call: TRBV14
cdr3_nt: TGTGCCAGCAGCCGCTACCCGGGACAACCCTATGGCTACACCTTC
cdr3_aa: CASSRYPGQPYGYTF

d_call: TRBD2
j_call: TRBJ2-2
clone_size: -
v_call: TRBV2
cdr3_nt: TGTGCCAGCTCGTCTAGCGGGGCCGGGGGGGAGCTGTTTTTT
cdr3_aa: CASSSSGAGGELFF

d_call: -
j_call: TRBJ1-2
clone_size: -
v_call: TRBV7-9
cdr3_nt: TGTGCCAGCAGCTCGGGGGCGCCGAACTATGGCTACACCTTC
cdr3_aa: CASSSGAPNYGYTF

d_call: -
j_call: TRBJ2-2
clone_size: -
v_call: TRBV6-1
cdr3_nt: TGTGCCAGCAGTGAAGTGACAGCCCGGAACACCGGGGAGCTGTTTTTT
cdr3_aa: CASSEVTARNTGELFF

d_call: -
j_call: TRBJ1-1
clone_size: -
v_call: TRBV6-6
cdr3_nt: TGTGCCAGCAGTTTCACGAACGAAGCTTTCTTT
cdr3_aa: CASSFTNEAFF

d_call: -
j_call: TRBJ2-3
clone_size: -
v_call: TRBV9
cdr3_nt: TGTGCCAGCAGCGTAGTTGCGGGGCCCACAGATACGCAGTATTTT
cdr3_aa: CASSVVAGPTDTQYF

d_call: TRBD2
j_call: TRBJ2-2
clone_size: -
v_call: TRBV6-5
cdr3_nt: TGTGCCAGCAGTGCGTTAGCGGGAGGGACCGGGGAGCTGTTTTTT
cdr3_aa: CASSALAGGTGELFF

d_call: TRBD2
j_call: TRBJ2-3
clone_size: -
v_call: TRBV5-6
cdr3_nt: TGTGCCAGCAGCTTAGTCGAGCTAGCGGACACAGATACGCAGTATTTT
cdr3_aa: CASSLVELADTDTQYF

d_call: TRBD2
j_call: TRBJ2-3
clone_size: -
v_call: TRBV7-3
cdr3_nt: TGTGCCAGCAGCACCGGGGGGGCGACAGATACGCAGTATTTT
cdr3_aa: CASSTGGATDTQYF

d_call: -
j_call: TRBJ2-5
clone_size: -
v_call: TRBV11-3
cdr3_nt: TGTGCCAGCAGCGGGGGCAGAGGCCGGGCTCAAGAGACCCAGTACTTC
cdr3_aa: CASSGGRGRAQETQYF

d_call: -
j_call: TRBJ2-7
clone_size: once
v_call: TRBV2
cdr3_nt: TGTGCCAGCAGCCGGGACTTGTTCTACGAGCAGTACTTC
cdr3_aa: CASSRDLFYEQYF

d_call: TRBD1
j_call: TRBJ2-5
clone_size: few
v_call: TRBV6-5
cdr3_nt: TGTGCCAGCAGTTACCAGAGACAGGGGGAGACCCAGTACTTC
cdr3_aa: CASSYQRQGETQYF

d_call: -
j_call: TRBJ1-1
clone_size: -
v_call: TRBV2
cdr3_nt: TGTGCCAGCAGTGGACAGCCTAACACTGAAGCTTTCTTT
cdr3_aa: CASSGQPNTEAFF

d_call: -
j_call: TRBJ1-4
clone_size: once
v_call: TRBV18
cdr3_nt: TGTGCCAGCTCACCACCATCTAACGGGGCAACTAATGAAAAACTGTTTTTT
cdr3_aa: CASSPPSNGATNEKLFF

d_call: -
j_call: TRBJ1-5
clone_size: -
v_call: TRBV11-2
cdr3_nt: TGTGCCAGCAGCTTAGGGCATCTGAGCAATCAGCCCCAGCATTTT
cdr3_aa: CASSLGHLSNQPQHF

d_call: TRBD2
j_call: TRBJ2-5
clone_size: -
v_call: TRBV7-7
cdr3_nt: TGTGCTAGCAGCTTAATAGCGGGGGGTGGCCTGAAGACCCAGTACTTC
cdr3_aa: CASSLIAGGGLKTQYF

d_call: -
j_call: TRBJ1-1
clone_size: -
v_call: TRBV19
cdr3_nt: TGTGCCAGTAGTGTATTACAGGGCAACACTGAAGCTTTCTTT
cdr3_aa: CASSVLQGNTEAFF

d_call: TRBD1
j_call: TRBJ1-6
clone_size: -
v_call: TRBV6-5
cdr3_nt: TGTGCCAGCAGTTATGAGGGGACAGGGGATTCACCCCTCCACTTT
cdr3_aa: CASSYEGTGDSPLHF

d_call: -
j_call: TRBJ1-5
clone_size: -
v_call: TRBV23-1
cdr3_nt: TGCGCCAGCAGTCGACAGACTAATCAGCCCCAGCATTTT
cdr3_aa: CASSRQTNQPQHF

d_call: TRBD2
j_call: TRBJ2-1
clone_size: -
v_call: TRBV19
cdr3_nt: TGTGCCAGTAGTAGCGGGAGCTCGAGGAATGAGCAGTTCTTC
cdr3_aa: CASSSGSSRNEQFF

d_call: -
j_call: TRBJ2-5
clone_size: -
v_call: TRBV30
cdr3_nt: TGTGCCTGGAGCGCCAAGGGGGGGCAGGGCGGTTTGGCCAAAGAGACCCAGTACTTC
cdr3_aa: CAWSAKGGQGGLAKETQYF

d_call: TRBD1
j_call: TRBJ1-2
clone_size: -
v_call: TRBV6-1
cdr3_nt: TGTGCCAGCAGCTCGACAGGGGGTCTCCTCTATGGCTACACCTTC
cdr3_aa: CASSSTGGLLYGYTF

d_call: -
j_call: TRBJ2-6
clone_size: -
v_call: TRBV19
cdr3_nt: TGTGCCAGTAGTATGTATTGGGACCGTAGCTCTGGGGCCAACGTCCTGACTTTC
cdr3_aa: CASSMYWDRSSGANVLTF

d_call: -
j_call: TRBJ2-4
clone_size: -
v_call: TRBV5-1
cdr3_nt: TGCGCCAGCAGCTTGGATGGCGGGAATATAGCCAAAAACATTCAGTACTTC
cdr3_aa: CASSLDGGNIAKNIQYF

d_call: -
j_call: TRBJ2-7
clone_size: -
v_call: TRBV28
cdr3_nt: TGTGCCAGCAGTTTATTTCCCGGGGGCCCCTACGAGCAGTACTTC
cdr3_aa: CASSLFPGGPYEQYF

d_call: -
j_call: TRBJ1-5
clone_size: -
v_call: TRBV19
cdr3_nt: TGTGCCAGTAGTCACGGACCGGAGGGAGGGCAGCCCCAGCATTTT
cdr3_aa: CASSHGPEGGQPQHF

d_call: -
j_call: TRBJ2-3
clone_size: -
v_call: TRBV15
cdr3_nt: TGTGCCACCAGCATTGTAACCCTAGGGCGCACAGATACGCAGTATTTT
cdr3_aa: CATSIVTLGRTDTQYF

d_call: TRBD2
j_call: TRBJ2-7
clone_size: -
v_call: TRBV7-9
cdr3_nt: TGTGCCAGCAGCTTAGAGGGACTAGTAAATTACGAGCAGTACTTC
cdr3_aa: CASSLEGLVNYEQYF

d_call: -
j_call: TRBJ2-3
clone_size: -
v_call: TRBV10-3
cdr3_nt: TGTGCCATCAGTGAGTCAGGACGGACTACAGATACGCAGTATTTT
cdr3_aa: CAISESGRTTDTQYF

d_call: -
j_call: TRBJ1-6
clone_size: -
v_call: TRBV4-3
cdr3_nt: TGCGCCAGCAGCCAAGACCTGGGGGGTTATAATTCACCCCTCCACTTT
cdr3_aa: CASSQDLGGYNSPLHF

d_call: -
j_call: TRBJ2-1
clone_size: -
v_call: TRBV18
cdr3_nt: TGTGCCAGCTCACCGACCCCTGGCTCCTACAATGAGCAGTTCTTC
cdr3_aa: CASSPTPGSYNEQFF

d_call: TRBD1
j_call: TRBJ1-6
clone_size: -
v_call: TRBV13
cdr3_nt: TGTGCCAGCAGCTTGGTTTTGTCTAGGACAGGGTCGAGGGATTCACCCCTCCACTTT
cdr3_aa: CASSLVLSRTGSRDSPLHF

d_call: TRBD2
j_call: TRBJ2-3
clone_size: few
v_call: TRBV4-2
cdr3_nt: TGTGCCAGCAGCCCAGATAGCGGGAGAAGCACAGATACGCAGTATTTT
cdr3_aa: CASSPDSGRSTDTQYF

d_call: -
j_call: TRBJ2-7
clone_size: -
v_call: TRBV20-1
cdr3_nt: TGCAGCACCGCCTACATAGGCGAGCAGTACTTC
cdr3_aa: CSTAYIGEQYF

d_call: TRBD1
j_call: TRBJ2-5
clone_size: -
v_call: TRBV18
cdr3_nt: TGTGCCAGCTCCCAGGGGGCCGGGGAGACCCAGTACTTC
cdr3_aa: CASSQGAGETQYF

d_call: -
j_call: TRBJ1-5
clone_size: -
v_call: TRBV19
cdr3_nt: TGTGCCAGTGCGGGCAGAATGGTGAATAGCAATCAGTCCCAGCATTTT
cdr3_aa: CASAGRMVNSNQSQHF

d_call: -
j_call: TRBJ2-5
clone_size: -
v_call: TRBV5-1
cdr3_nt: TGCGCCAGCAGCTTGGGGCATGGGGGCGGGGAGACCCAGTACTTC
cdr3_aa: CASSLGHGGGETQYF

d_call: TRBD1
j_call: TRBJ2-2
clone_size: few
v_call: TRBV2
cdr3_nt: TGTGCCAGCAGCCGGGACAGGGGGAACGGGGAGCTGTTTTTT
cdr3_aa: CASSRDRGNGELFF

d_call: -
j_call: TRBJ1-1
clone_size: -
v_call: TRBV19
cdr3_nt: TGTGCCAGTAGCCTTATACGCTTCCAGGGTCTGAACACTGAAGCTTTCTTT
cdr3_aa: CASSLIRFQGLNTEAFF

d_call: -
j_call: TRBJ2-7
clone_size: -
v_call: TRBV5-1
cdr3_nt: TGCGCCAGCAGGAATATCCCGGGAGTCTACGAGCAGTACTTC
cdr3_aa: CASRNIPGVYEQYF

d_call: -
j_call: TRBJ2-3
clone_size: -
v_call: TRBV19
cdr3_nt: TGTGCCACCTCCGGAGGGACGGCCGTGATCGGGCAGTATTTT
cdr3_aa: CATSGGTAVIGQYF

d_call: TRBD2
j_call: TRBJ2-5
clone_size: -
v_call: TRBV27
cdr3_nt: TGTGCCAGCAGTCCCCGAGGACTAGCGGGGAGAGAGACCCAGTACTTC
cdr3_aa: CASSPRGLAGRETQYF

d_call: -
j_call: TRBJ2-3
clone_size: -
v_call: TRBV15
cdr3_nt: TGTGCCACCAGCAGAGCGGGGGCCGACACAGATACGCAGTATTTT
cdr3_aa: CATSRAGADTDTQYF

d_call: TRBD1
j_call: TRBJ1-4
clone_size: once
v_call: TRBV19
cdr3_nt: TGTGCCAGTTACCCGGGACAGGGGACTGCAACTAATGAAAAACTGTTTTTT
cdr3_aa: CASYPGQGTATNEKLFF

d_call: TRBD1
j_call: TRBJ2-7
clone_size: once
v_call: TRBV5-6
cdr3_nt: TGTGCCAGCAGCCCCGGGACAGTCTACGAGCAGTACTTC
cdr3_aa: CASSPGTVYEQYF

d_call: -
j_call: TRBJ1-5
clone_size: medium-sized
v_call: TRBV6-5
cdr3_nt: TGTGCCAGCAGTTACAGTTCCAATCAGCCCCAGCATTTT
cdr3_aa: CASSYSSNQPQHF

d_call: -
j_call: TRBJ1-5
clone_size: -
v_call: TRBV4-2
cdr3_nt: TGTGCCAGCAGCCAAGGGAGCTTAGGGAGCAATCAGCCCCAGCATTTT
cdr3_aa: CASSQGSLGSNQPQHF

d_call: -
j_call: TRBJ2-7
clone_size: -
v_call: TRBV11-2
cdr3_nt: TGTGCCAGCAGCTTAGCCCTCTACGAGCAGTACTTC
cdr3_aa: CASSLALYEQYF

d_call: -
j_call: TRBJ2-3
clone_size: once
v_call: TRBV5-1
cdr3_nt: TGCGCCAGCAGCTCTGGGTACCCCGGGCCCACAGATACGCAGTATTTT
cdr3_aa: CASSSGYPGPTDTQYF

d_call: TRBD1
j_call: TRBJ1-2
clone_size: -
v_call: TRBV6-1
cdr3_nt: TGTGCCAGCAGTGATGGACAGGGGTACCCTATCGATGGCTACACCTTC
cdr3_aa: CASSDGQGYPIDGYTF

d_call: TRBD1
j_call: TRBJ1-6
clone_size: few
v_call: TRBV28
cdr3_nt: TGTGCCAGCAGTTTCTCCGACAGGGAATGGTCACCCCTCCACTTT
cdr3_aa: CASSFSDREWSPLHF

d_call: TRBD1
j_call: TRBJ2-7
clone_size: -
v_call: TRBV10-3
cdr3_nt: TGTGCCATCAGTGAGCGCAACATGGACAGGGTTTACGAGCAGTACTTC
cdr3_aa: CAISERNMDRVYEQYF

d_call: -
j_call: TRBJ2-7
clone_size: -
v_call: TRBV7-2
cdr3_nt: TGTGCCAGCAGCTTAGGCCCCTACGGGAGTATTCACGAGCAGTACTTC
cdr3_aa: CASSLGPYGSIHEQYF

d_call: TRBD2
j_call: TRBJ2-6
clone_size: -
v_call: TRBV7-3
cdr3_nt: TGTGCCAGCAGCCCGTGGGGGCTAGCGGGAATTTCGGGGGCCAACGTCCTGACTTTC
cdr3_aa: CASSPWGLAGISGANVLTF